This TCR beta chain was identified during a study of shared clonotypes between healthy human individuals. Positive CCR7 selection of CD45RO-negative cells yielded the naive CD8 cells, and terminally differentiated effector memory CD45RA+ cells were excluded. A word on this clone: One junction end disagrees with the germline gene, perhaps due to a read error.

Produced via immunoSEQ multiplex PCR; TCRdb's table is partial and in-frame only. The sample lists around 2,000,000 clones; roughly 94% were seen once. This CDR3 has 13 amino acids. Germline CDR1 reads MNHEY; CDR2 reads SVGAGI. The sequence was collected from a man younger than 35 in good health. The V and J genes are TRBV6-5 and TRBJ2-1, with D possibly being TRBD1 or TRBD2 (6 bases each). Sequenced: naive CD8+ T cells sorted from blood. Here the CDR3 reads CATSITGGYEQFF. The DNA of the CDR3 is TGTGCCACCAGTATCACCGGGGGCTATGAGCAGTTCTTC.